The 14 T cell receptor delta chains below were found in one sample sequenced in a study of gamma-delta chains in newborns, infants, children. TCRdb ran CATT on the reads. The data show about 1,300 delta-chain clones, 2.8% seen once. The specimen sequenced was blood. Receptors originate from a child who was a newborn, infant or young child, either healthy, febrile or measles-vaccinated (not recorded which).

By sample fraction, this clone is large. The sample has other DNA sequences that encode this CDR3 too. The chain combines TRDV2 with TRDJ1; TRDD3 agrees at 8 bases. Germline CDR1 reads GEAIGNYY; CDR2 reads EKD. The CDR3 has 16 residues. V lost 0 bases and J lost 0; bases outside the gene matches: 5. The CDR3 loop is CACDTVGGSDTDKLIF. CDR3 DNA: TGTGCCTGTGACACCGTTGGGGGATCGGACACCGATAAACTCATCTTT.

Remarks on this clone: A much larger clone lies one base from this, so it may be a read error. In DNA, the CDR3 is TGTGCCTGTGACATACTGGGGGATTCATCCTGGGACACCCGACGGATGTTTTTC. Its translation is CACDILGDSSWDTRRMFF. The J gene is TRDJ3, the V gene TRDV2; 10 bases agree with TRDD3. CDR1 and CDR2 from the germline V gene are GEAIGNYY and EKD. This CDR3 comprises 18 residues.

This clone has just a few counts. A much larger clone sits a single nucleotide away, making a read error possible. The chain is built from TRDV2 and TRDJ3; the match to TRDD3 covers 9 bases. The CDR3 has 20 residues. The germline gives CDR1 GEAIGNYY, CDR2 EKD. CDR3 loop: CACDTVLGEPSSWDTRHMFF. In DNA, the CDR3 is TGTGCCTGTGACACCGTACTGGGGGAGCCGAGCTCCTGGGACACCCGACATATGTTTTTC.

This clone rates as large. Distinct nucleotide sequences in the sample also encode this CDR3. The CDR3 DNA reads TGTGCCTGTGACGCGGTTTCAACTAGGACCGATAAACTCATCTTT. This gives the protein CACDAVSTRTDKLIF. V usage is TRDV2 and J usage is TRDJ1; D gene unclear. Germline V gives CDR1 GEAIGNYY, CDR2 EKD. V dropped 3 bases and J dropped 2 bases, with 15 bases sitting between them. This CDR3 contains 15 residues.

Concerning this clone itself: Just one base apart from a much larger clone, this may be a read error. This specimen includes other DNA sequences encoding the same CDR3. V usage is TRDV2 and J usage is TRDJ3; D not resolved. CDR1 is GEAIGNYY, CDR2 EKD, per germline. Between the trimmed V and J ends, which lost 5 bases and 2 bases, there was a span of 15 bases. CDR3 length: 17 amino acids. In nucleotides, the CDR3 is TGTGCCTGTGGCAAGGTAGACGGCCCCTGGGACACCCGACAGATGTTTTTC. The encoded protein is CACGKVDGPWDTRQMFF.

Comment on this clone: This DNA translates differently at residue 11 from the TCRdb protein, which is that of a much larger clone; a read error is likely, and the protein shown is the DNA's own translation. The rearrangement uses TRDV2 and TRDJ3; 7 bases match TRDD3. The germline CDR1 and CDR2 sequences are GEAIGNYY and EKD. The CDR3 sequence is 17 residues long. CDR3 nucleotides: TGTGCCTGTGACACCTGGGGGAGCTCCTGGTACACCCGACAGATGTTTTTC. Residues: CACDTWGSSWYTRQMFF.

In its sample, this clone is large. The J gene is TRDJ3, the V gene TRDV2, with TRDD3 matching 10 bases. The germline V gene encodes CDR1 GEAIGNYY and CDR2 EKD. The CDR3 extends over 17 amino acids. The J segment lost 2 bases and the V segment lost 7 bases, leaving 7 bases of the junction unmatched. As DNA, the CDR3 is TGTGCCTGGACTGGGGGATTGAACCCCTGGGACACCCGACAGATGTTTTTC. Translation gives CAWTGGLNPWDTRQMFF.

With respect to this clone: This clone may be a read error of a much larger clone one base away. Other DNA variants within this sample encode the same CDR3. The gene calls are TRDV2 and TRDJ3, with 7 bases matching TRDD3. Germline lookup yields CDR1 GEAIGNYY and CDR2 EKD. The CDR3 length is 19 residues. The chain's CDR3 is CACDTGYWGSSWDTRQMFF. The CDR3 region has the DNA TGTGCCTGTGACACCGGCTACTGGGGTAGCTCCTGGGACACCCGACAGATGTTCTTC.

This clone was recorded a few times. No DNA is shown, since the ends of the CDR3 on it are uncertain; the CDR3 is the one TCRdb lists. This chain connects TRDV2 to TRDJ3; TRDD3, the D gene given by the table, was not confirmed from the DNA. The CDR3 is 27 amino acids long, termini counted. Germline loops: CDR1 GEAIGNYY, CDR2 EKD. The CDR3 sequence is CACDKVLTTVPVTPSGGYSWDTRQMFF.

In this sample, this clone turned up a few times. A clone one base away is much larger, so this may be a read error. The sample contains more than one DNA sequence encoding this CDR3. The chain uses TRDV1 and TRDJ1; no clear D. This CDR3 has 17 residues. Germline V CDR1 and CDR2: TSWWSYY, QGS. The CDR3, as DNA: TGTGCTCTTGGGGAAGGTTCTGGCCCTCGAGACACAGATAAACTCATCTTT. This translates into CALGEGSGPRDTDKLIF.

This clone was counted a few times. A single base separates this from a much larger clone, so it may be a read error. The chain is built from TRDV1 and TRDJ2, with D perhaps TRDD2 (7 bases). This CDR3 has 21 residues. Looked up from germline, CDR1 is TSWWSYY and CDR2 is QGS. V gave up 2 bases and J gave up 3 bases, with 28 bases separating them. Here the CDR3 reads CALGELGFLRYWVILTAQLFF. CDR3 nucleotides: TGTGCTCTTGGGGAATTGGGGTTCCTACGGTACTGGGTGATTCTGACAGCACAACTCTTCTTT.

This clone was seen a few times. A read error is possible here, since a much larger clone lies one base away. The J gene is TRDJ3, the V gene TRDV2, with 11 bases lining up with TRDD3. This CDR3 has 18 residues. The J segment lost 0 bases and the V segment lost 5 bases, leaving 5 bases of the junction unmatched. From germline, CDR1 is GEAIGNYY and CDR2 EKD. DNA of the CDR3: TGTGCCTGTGGCAGTACTGGGGGATACTCCTGGGACACCCGACAGATGTTTTTC. It codes for CACGSTGGYSWDTRQMFF.

The rearrangement links TRDV2 to TRDJ1, with D uncertain. The CDR3 is made up of 15 amino acids. Germline lookup yields CDR1 GEAIGNYY and CDR2 EKD. Deletions cut 3 bases from V and 2 bases from J, with 15 bases between. This CDR3 is CACDSVPGGTDKLIF. CDR3 in DNA: TGTGCCTGTGACTCTGTTCCGGGAGGGACCGATAAACTCATCTTT.

This clone was recorded a few times. A clone one base away is much larger, so this may be a read error. The chain combines TRDV2 with TRDJ3; TRDD3 matches 11 bases. The germline V gene encodes CDR1 GEAIGNYY and CDR2 EKD. The CDR3 is 19 residues long. V lost 3 bases and J lost 0; bases outside the gene matches: 6. The CDR3 DNA follows: TGTGCCTGTGACGCCGCTGGGGGATACCACTCCTGGGACACCCGACAGATGTTTTTC. Its translation: CACDAAGGYHSWDTRQMFF.